A selection of T cell receptor beta chains follows, all from one sample in a study of T-cell reconstitution after alpha-beta-depleted transplantation in children. TCRdb passed the PCR reads through MiXCR, listing each CDR3 protein once. The table lists about 300,000 distinct CDR3 sequences, approximately 7.3% of them singletons. This sample comprised peripheral blood, obtained 360 days after TCRalphabeta/CD19-depleted stem cell transplant. The receptors derive from a female patient aged 2 to 10 who had a stem cell transplant for Fanconi anemia, so the T cells may come from the graft donor. Each CDR3 is given with its conserved first and last residue. A D gene is named only where the DNA matches it firmly. Part of the rows lack a size; the others show once, few, many or a class for expanded clones.

clone size: many
J gene: TRBJ2-1
V gene: TRBV12-3/TRBV12-4
D gene: .
CDR3 protein: CASGLGGPDEQFF
CDR3 DNA: TGTGCCAGCGGGCTAGGGGGGCCGGATGAGCAGTTCTTC

clone size: many
J gene: TRBJ2-3
V gene: TRBV7-3
D gene: TRBD2
CDR3 protein: CASSPRGGADTQYF
CDR3 DNA: TGTGCCAGCAGCCCGCGCGGGGGGGCAGATACGCAGTATTTT

clone size: .
J gene: TRBJ2-7
V gene: TRBV30
D gene: .
CDR3 protein: CASRGRGSSYEQYF
CDR3 DNA: TGTGCCTCCCGAGGGAGGGGGAGCTCCTACGAGCAGTACTTC

clone size: many
J gene: TRBJ2-5
V gene: TRBV5-1
D gene: .
CDR3 protein: CASSGVPKETQYF
CDR3 DNA: TGCGCCAGCAGCGGGGTGCCTAAAGAGACCCAGTACTTC

clone size: many
J gene: TRBJ2-7
V gene: TRBV11-2
D gene: .
CDR3 protein: CASSLQPIQGSSYEQYF
CDR3 DNA: TGTGCCAGCAGCTTACAACCCATCCAGGGAAGCTCCTACGAGCAGTACTTC

clone size: few
J gene: TRBJ2-7
V gene: TRBV9
D gene: TRBD1
CDR3 protein: CASRLIEGGDRGEQYF
CDR3 DNA: TGTGCCAGCAGGTTAATAGAGGGAGGGGACAGGGGCGAGCAGTACTTC

clone size: many
J gene: TRBJ2-5
V gene: TRBV20-1
D gene: TRBD1
CDR3 protein: CSASRDRAGRETQYF
CDR3 DNA: TGCAGTGCTAGCCGGGACAGGGCGGGTCGGGAGACCCAGTACTTC

clone size: many
J gene: TRBJ2-7
V gene: TRBV5-1
D gene: .
CDR3 protein: CASSLVPELLYEQYF
CDR3 DNA: TGCGCCAGCAGCTTGGTTCCGGAATTACTCTACGAGCAGTACTTC

clone size: .
J gene: TRBJ1-1
V gene: TRBV7-2
D gene: .
CDR3 protein: CASSLALNTHTEAFF
CDR3 DNA: TGTGCCAGCAGCTTAGCGCTGAACACCCACACTGAAGCTTTCTTT

clone size: few
J gene: TRBJ2-1
V gene: TRBV7-2
D gene: .
CDR3 protein: CASSLVGGRYNEQFF
CDR3 DNA: TGTGCCAGCAGCTTAGTGGGGGGGCGTTACAATGAGCAGTTCTTC

clone size: .
J gene: TRBJ2-6
V gene: TRBV10-2
D gene: .
CDR3 protein: CASSESPGISGANVLTF
CDR3 DNA: TGCGCCAGCAGTGAGTCTCCGGGAATCTCTGGGGCCAACGTCCTGACTTTC

clone size: few
J gene: TRBJ1-2
V gene: TRBV5-5
D gene: .
CDR3 protein: CASSLGGVNYGYTF
CDR3 DNA: TGTGCCAGCAGCTTGGGTGGGGTTAACTATGGCTACACCTTC

clone size: few
J gene: TRBJ2-7
V gene: TRBV6-5
D gene: TRBD1
CDR3 protein: CASSFGQAIYEQYF
CDR3 DNA: TGTGCCAGCAGTTTCGGACAGGCGATCTACGAGCAGTACTTC

clone size: many
J gene: TRBJ2-2
V gene: TRBV29-1
D gene: .
CDR3 protein: CSVVRSTNTGELFF
CDR3 DNA: TGCAGCGTTGTGCGGAGCACGAACACCGGGGAGCTGTTTTTT

clone size: few
J gene: TRBJ2-7
V gene: TRBV6-1
D gene: TRBD1
CDR3 protein: CASMRTGGSEQYF
CDR3 DNA: TGTGCCAGCATGCGAACAGGGGGCTCCGAGCAGTACTTC

clone size: .
J gene: TRBJ2-3
V gene: TRBV20-1
D gene: TRBD2
CDR3 protein: CSAWTSAADTQYF
CDR3 DNA: TGCAGTGCCTGGACTAGCGCTGCAGATACGCAGTATTTT

clone size: many
J gene: TRBJ2-2
V gene: TRBV5-1
D gene: TRBD2
CDR3 protein: CASSGTSGSTGELFF
CDR3 DNA: TGCGCCAGCAGTGGGACTAGCGGGAGCACCGGGGAGCTGTTTTTT

clone size: many
J gene: TRBJ2-7
V gene: TRBV12-3/TRBV12-4
D gene: .
CDR3 protein: CASSSGITLYSSYEQYF
CDR3 DNA: TGTGCCAGCAGTTCCGGGATAACCCTTTACAGCTCCTACGAGCAGTACTTC

clone size: .
J gene: TRBJ2-5
V gene: TRBV5-4
D gene: TRBD1
CDR3 protein: CASSFFPPGTELFQETQYF
CDR3 DNA: TGTGCCAGCAGCTTTTTTCCCCCCGGGACAGAGCTTTTCCAAGAGACCCAGTACTTC

clone size: few
J gene: TRBJ1-1
V gene: TRBV5-1
D gene: .
CDR3 protein: CASSLGPYGTEAFF
CDR3 DNA: TGCGCCAGCAGCTTGGGGCCCTACGGCACTGAAGCTTTCTTT

clone size: many
J gene: TRBJ1-1
V gene: TRBV25-1
D gene: .
CDR3 protein: CASSGRMNTEAFF
CDR3 DNA: TGTGCCAGCAGTGGGCGGATGAACACTGAAGCTTTCTTT

clone size: many
J gene: TRBJ2-7
V gene: TRBV6-1
D gene: .
CDR3 protein: CASRGYEQYF
CDR3 DNA: TGTGCCAGCAGAGGCTACGAGCAGTACTTC

clone size: many
J gene: TRBJ2-3
V gene: TRBV20-1
D gene: .
CDR3 protein: CSAGDPTDTQYF
CDR3 DNA: TGCAGTGCTGGGGACCCCACAGATACGCAGTATTTT

clone size: many
J gene: TRBJ2-5
V gene: TRBV5-1
D gene: .
CDR3 protein: CASSLAWVQETQYF
CDR3 DNA: TGCGCCAGCAGCTTGGCATGGGTTCAAGAGACCCAGTACTTC

clone size: many
J gene: TRBJ2-7
V gene: TRBV27
D gene: TRBD2
CDR3 protein: CASRGGGLSYEQYF
CDR3 DNA: TGTGCCAGCCGTGGCGGGGGTCTTTCCTACGAGCAGTACTTC

clone size: many
J gene: TRBJ2-2
V gene: TRBV4-1
D gene: TRBD2
CDR3 protein: CASSQGLAGLTGELFF
CDR3 DNA: TGCGCCAGCAGCCAAGGACTAGCGGGGCTAACCGGGGAGCTGTTTTTT

clone size: many
J gene: TRBJ1-2
V gene: TRBV5-1
D gene: .
CDR3 protein: CASSPPAGGNYGYTF
CDR3 DNA: TGCGCCAGCAGCCCTCCGGCGGGGGGCAACTATGGCTACACCTTC

clone size: many
J gene: TRBJ2-1
V gene: TRBV12-3/TRBV12-4
D gene: .
CDR3 protein: CASSTTDNYNEQFF
CDR3 DNA: TGTGCCAGCAGTACGACAGACAACTACAATGAGCAGTTCTTC

clone size: few
J gene: TRBJ2-7
V gene: TRBV5-5
D gene: .
CDR3 protein: CASTRVIGLNSYEQYF
CDR3 DNA: TGTGCCAGCACCCGAGTTATAGGACTAAACTCCTACGAGCAGTACTTC

clone size: many
J gene: TRBJ2-2
V gene: TRBV6-1
D gene: TRBD2
CDR3 protein: CASRASGGHNTGELFF
CDR3 DNA: TGTGCCAGCAGAGCAAGCGGGGGACACAACACCGGGGAGCTGTTTTTT

clone size: many
J gene: TRBJ2-3
V gene: TRBV20-1
D gene: .
CDR3 protein: CSARLPRGVTDTQYF
CDR3 DNA: TGCAGTGCTAGACTACCCAGGGGAGTCACAGATACGCAGTATTTT

clone size: many
J gene: TRBJ2-1
V gene: TRBV20-1
D gene: TRBD2
CDR3 protein: CSASWTSGYNEQFF
CDR3 DNA: TGCAGTGCTAGTTGGACTAGCGGATACAATGAGCAGTTCTTC

clone size: many
J gene: TRBJ1-2
V gene: TRBV7-9
D gene: TRBD1
CDR3 protein: CASSWDRGDYTF
CDR3 DNA: TGTGCCAGCAGCTGGGACAGGGGAGACTACACCTTC

clone size: many
J gene: TRBJ2-7
V gene: TRBV13
D gene: .
CDR3 protein: CASSFSGDHKGQYF
CDR3 DNA: TGTGCCAGCAGCTTTTCAGGGGATCATAAGGGGCAGTACTTC

clone size: many
J gene: TRBJ2-1
V gene: TRBV27
D gene: TRBD2
CDR3 protein: CASSPRLAGGTEQFF
CDR3 DNA: TGTGCCAGCAGTCCTAGACTAGCGGGGGGGACTGAGCAGTTCTTC

clone size: many
J gene: TRBJ2-1
V gene: TRBV5-4
D gene: TRBD2
CDR3 protein: CASSFRLAGGYNEQFF
CDR3 DNA: TGTGCCAGCAGCTTCAGACTAGCGGGAGGCTACAATGAGCAGTTCTTC

clone size: few
J gene: TRBJ1-4
V gene: TRBV4-2
D gene: .
CDR3 protein: CASTPQEKATNEKLFF
CDR3 DNA: TGTGCCAGCACCCCCCAAGAAAAGGCAACTAATGAAAAACTGTTTTTT

clone size: many
J gene: TRBJ2-5
V gene: TRBV20-1
D gene: .
CDR3 protein: CSGTRRGVAIETQYF
CDR3 DNA: TGCAGTGGTACTCGAAGGGGTGTGGCCATAGAGACCCAGTACTTC

clone size: .
J gene: TRBJ1-1
V gene: TRBV7-2
D gene: .
CDR3 protein: CASSFQRAEAFF
CDR3 DNA: TGTGCCAGCAGCTTCCAAAGAGCTGAAGCTTTCTTT

clone size: few
J gene: TRBJ2-2
V gene: TRBV20-1
D gene: TRBD1
CDR3 protein: CSASRRQGSTGELFF
CDR3 DNA: TGCAGTGCTAGTAGGAGACAGGGAAGTACCGGGGAGCTGTTTTTT

clone size: few
J gene: TRBJ2-1
V gene: TRBV18
D gene: TRBD1
CDR3 protein: CASSPDRVGDNEQFF
CDR3 DNA: TGTGCCAGCTCACCGGACAGGGTAGGGGACAATGAGCAGTTCTTC